This TCR beta chain was documented in a study of T cell changes during pregnancy in multiple sclerosis. TCRdb keeps only in-frame clones here, not all; method: immunoSEQ multiplex PCR. The sample consists of about 76,000 clones, approximately 94% of them appearing once. V was shortened by 4 bases and J by 4 bases, with 16 bases between the two germline ends. Germline CDR1 is GTSNPN and CDR2 is SVGIG (reference sequence). CDR3 length equals 14 residues. Here the sequenced sample was peripheral blood, taken in the third trimester of pregnancy. The clonotype comes from a female donor with multiple sclerosis, enrolled in a pregnancy study. The chain combines TRBV30 with TRBJ1-2, with D uncertain. The CDR3 sequence is CAWTLDGDFYGYTF. For the CDR3, the DNA is TGTGCCTGGACTCTAGACGGCGATTTCTATGGCTACACCTTC.